A single sample is the source of the 25 T cell receptor beta chains below, sequenced in a study of regulatory T cells. Findings and limits, study-wide: Hydrophobic residues at CDR3 positions 6 and 7 were enriched in conventional CD4+ T cells of CD3G-deficient patients.

Amplification used 52 TRBV primers and 13 TRBJ primers. Assay used: immunoSEQ multiplex PCR; TCRdb lists only in-frame clones, some missing. There are around 29,000 clones in the sample; about 93% occur only once, and around 0.94% lies in the top ten. No antigen has been assigned to these receptors. Sequencing used conventional CD4+ T cells sorted from blood. These receptors all stem from a child aged 2 to 15 with CD3G deficiency.

The V gene is TRBV6-6, the J gene TRBJ1-1, with D hard to call. The germline V gene has CDR1 MNHNY and CDR2 SVGAGI (reference sequence). The CDR3 consists of 13 residues. Trimming cost V 2 bases and J 1 base, with 5 bases left between them. In DNA form, the CDR3 reads TGTGCCAGCAGTTACGCGGCGAACACTGAAGCTTTCTTT. It translates to CASSYAANTEAFF.

The gene calls are TRBV11-2 and TRBJ2-5; unclear D gene. The CDR3 is 14 residues long. The V end lost 5 bases, the J end lost 5 bases, and 15 bases lay between the germline ends. The germline V gene encodes CDR1 SGHAT and CDR2 FQNNGV. The CDR3 region has the DNA TGTGCCAGCAGCCAAGGACCGCTACCTGAGACCCAGTACTTC. It specifies CASSQGPLPETQYF.

This rearrangement joins TRBV7-4 to TRBJ2-5; the D is unclear. The length of the CDR3 is 12 residues. V was cut by 3 bases and J by 7 bases, with 9 bases left in between. CDR1 and CDR2 from the germline V gene are SGHVT and SQSDAQ. The CDR3 DNA is TGTGCCAGCAGCTTCTTGCCCCTGACCCAGTACTTC. This translates into CASSFLPLTQYF.

This rearrangement joins TRBV28 to TRBJ2-7; D remains unclear. The CDR3 is 14 residues long. The V end was cut by 4 bases, the J end by 7 bases, with 17 bases between. Germline assignment: CDR1 MDHEN and CDR2 SYDVKM. CDR3 DNA sequence: TGTGCCAGCAGTTCGAGTGCTGCCCCGTGGGAGCAGTACTTC. Translated: CASSSSAAPWEQYF.

The chain joins TRBV10-3 to TRBJ2-6; D is unresolved. V lost 2 bases and J 6 bases, leaving 5 bases between the germline ends. Germline V gene sequence: CDR1 ENHRY, CDR2 SYGVKD. The CDR3 totals 13 residues. The CDR3 loop reads CAISELPANVLTF. CDR3 DNA: TGTGCCATCAGTGAGCTTCCGGCCAACGTCCTGACTTTC.

This chain uses TRBV6-5 with TRBJ1-1; no firm D call. V lost 5 bases and J lost 1, with 8 bases in between. The CDR3 is 13 amino acids. Per the germline V gene, CDR1 is MNHEY and CDR2 is SVGAGI. CDR3 in amino acids: CASSRQENTEAFF. The CDR3 nucleotides are TGTGCCAGCAGTCGTCAGGAGAACACTGAAGCTTTCTTT.

This chain links TRBV28 with TRBJ2-5; D perhaps matches TRBD1 (5 bases). The CDR3 contains 11 residues. Germline V CDR1 and CDR2: MDHEN, SYDVKM. V was cut by 2 bases and J by 7 bases, with 5 bases left in between. CDR3: CASSLRGTQYF. The CDR3 nucleotides read TGTGCCAGCAGTTTAAGGGGGACCCAGTACTTC. The full variable domain, rest sourced from reference TRBV28 and TRBJ2-5, is DVKVTQSSRYLVKRTGEKVFLECVQDMDHENMFWYRQDPGLGLRLIYFSYDVKMKEKGDIPEGYSVSREKKERFSLILESASTNQTSMYLCASSLRGTQYFGPGTRLLVL.

The rearrangement links TRBV28 to TRBJ1-5; D gene uncertain. The CDR3 runs 13 residues. V gave up 6 bases and J gave up 7 bases, with 13 bases separating them. In germline, CDR1 is MDHEN, CDR2 SYDVKM. The CDR3 region is CASSPPYGQPQHF. The CDR3, as DNA: TGTGCCAGCAGCCCTCCGTACGGCCAGCCCCAGCATTTT.

This chain joins TRBV28 and TRBJ1-5, with no clear D. CDR3 size: 15 residues. Germline loops: CDR1 MDHEN, CDR2 SYDVKM. V was cut by 2 bases and J by 3 bases, with 11 bases left in between. The CDR3 region has the DNA TGTGCCAGCAGTTTAACCTGGAGGGTCAATCAGCCCCAGCATTTT. Translating gives CASSLTWRVNQPQHF.

The chain links TRBV7-8 to TRBJ2-7, with 10 bases that match TRBD2. This CDR3 has 14 amino acids. Trimming cost V 5 bases and J 6 bases; bases outside gene matches: 7. Germline loops: CDR1 SGHVS, CDR2 FQNEAQ. The DNA for the CDR3 is TGTGCCAGCAGCAGATCCGGGACTAGCGTCGAGCAGTACTTC. Protein: CASSRSGTSVEQYF.

This clone was counted between two and nine times. The rearrangement uses TRBV5-1 and TRBJ2-7; tentative D call: TRBD2 (5 bases). This CDR3 comprises 12 residues. The germline CDR1 and CDR2 sequences are SGHRS and YFSETQ. V was cut by 4 bases and J by 6 bases, with 11 bases left in between. Here the CDR3 reads CASSGDRGEQYF. The DNA of the CDR3 is TGCGCCAGCAGCGGCGACCGGGGCGAGCAGTACTTC.

The chain couples TRBV6-1 to TRBJ2-2, with a possible D match to TRBD2 (5 bases). The CDR3 extends over 15 amino acids. The V end lost 3 bases, the J end lost 6 bases, and 14 bases lay between the germline ends. CDR1 and CDR2 (germline): MNHNS, SASEGT. The CDR3 region is CASSEIRRAPGELFF. The CDR3 DNA reads as TGTGCCAGCAGTGAGATCCGGCGGGCCCCCGGGGAGCTGTTTTTT.

The chain recombines TRBV28 with TRBJ2-3, with D maybe TRBD2 (6 bases). V shed 2 bases and J shed 4 bases, with 7 bases lying between them. This CDR3 has 13 amino acids. Germline-derived CDR1 and CDR2 are MDHEN and SYDVKM. CDR3 residues: CASSLTGADTQYF. The CDR3, as DNA: TGTGCCAGCAGTTTAACGGGGGCAGATACGCAGTATTTT.

This chain links TRBV5-1 with TRBJ1-1; perhaps TRBD1 as D (6 bases). CDR3 length: 15 amino acids. Trimming took 3 bases from V and 1 from J, leaving 13 bases between them. Germline loops: CDR1 SGHRS, CDR2 YFSETQ. As DNA, the CDR3 is TGCGCCAGCAGCTGGGGGGACAATAAGAACACTGAAGCTTTCTTT. Amino acids: CASSWGDNKNTEAFF. Together with reference TRBV5-1 and TRBJ1-1, the CDR3 gives the full variable domain: KAGVTQTPRYLIKTRGQQVTLSCSPISGHRSVSWYQQTPGQGLQFLFEYFSETQRNKGNFPGRFSGRQFSNSRSEMNVSTLELGDSALYLCASSWGDNKNTEAFFGQGTRLTVV.

The chain is built from TRBV11-2 and TRBJ2-3; TRBD1 matches 8 bases. This CDR3 has 15 residues. V lost 3 bases, J lost 1 base, and 3 bases stayed unmatched. CDR1 and CDR2 from the germline V gene are SGHAT and FQNNGV. This CDR3 is CASSLQGARTDTQYF. The CDR3 DNA reads as TGTGCCAGCAGCTTGCAGGGGGCACGCACAGATACGCAGTATTTT. Looking up the rest from reference TRBV11-2 and TRBJ2-3 gives the full variable domain: EAGVAQSPRYKIIEKRQSVAFWCNPISGHATLYWYQQILGQGPKLLIQFQNNGVVDDSQLPKDRFSAERLKGVDSTLKIQPAKLEDSAVYLCASSLQGARTDTQYFGPGTRLTVL.

This clone has only a few counts. The chain employs TRBV6-1 and TRBJ1-2; TRBD1 aligns across 9 bases. CDR1 and CDR2 (germline): MNHNS, SASEGT. The CDR3 length is 15 residues. After removal of 3 bases from V and 2 bases from J, the junction contained 4 bases not matched to a gene. CDR3: CASSDGTGGNYGYTF. The CDR3 nucleotides read TGTGCCAGCAGTGACGGAACAGGGGGCAACTATGGCTACACCTTC.

This rearrangement joins TRBV28 to TRBJ1-5; TRBD1 is a possible D gene (5 bases). Trimming removed 6 bases at V and 3 bases at J, with 9 bases between. The CDR3 extends over 13 amino acids. Per the germline V gene, CDR1 is MDHEN and CDR2 is SYDVKM. The CDR3 coding sequence is TGTGCCAGCAGAGGACAATACAATCAGCCCCAGCATTTT. Encoded protein: CASRGQYNQPQHF.

The chain combines TRBV28 with TRBJ2-7; D not resolved. This CDR3 is built from 12 residues. Per germline, CDR1 MDHEN and CDR2 SYDVKM. V was cut by 6 bases and J by 2 bases, with 8 bases left in between. The CDR3 region has the DNA TGTGCCAGCAGCCGAGGCCCCTACGAGCAGTACTTC. This encodes CASSRGPYEQYF.

This clone was counted between two and nine times. The gene calls are TRBV5-1 and TRBJ1-1, with D tentatively TRBD1 (5 bases). Trimming removed 0 bases from V and 3 bases from J, with 9 bases in between. In germline, CDR1 is SGHRS, CDR2 YFSETQ. The CDR3 length is 14 residues. The CDR3 DNA follows: TGCGCCAGCAGCTTGGAGGGGACGGACACTGAAGCTTTCTTT. Encoded protein: CASSLEGTDTEAFF.

The chain recombines TRBV28 with TRBJ2-7; D is uncertain. Trimming left V 4 bases short and J 6 bases short, with 10 bases between. Germline V gene lookup returns CDR1 MDHEN and CDR2 SYDVKM. This CDR3 has 12 amino acids. CDR3 nucleotides: TGTGCCAGCAGTTCCGCCAAGGGCGAGCAGTACTTC. Translated: CASSSAKGEQYF.

The gene calls are TRBV6-1 and TRBJ1-1; possibly TRBD1 for D (6 bases). The V gene lost 6 bases and the J gene lost 3 bases, with 11 bases spanning the gap. From germline, CDR1 is MNHNS and CDR2 SASEGT. The CDR3 is 13 amino acids. The CDR3 DNA is TGTGCCAGCAGCTACAGGGTTGACACTGAAGCTTTCTTT. Protein sequence: CASSYRVDTEAFF.

The table lists this clone with a few counts. This chain uses TRBV10-3 with TRBJ2-2, with D unclear. V shed 5 bases and J shed 6 bases, with 7 bases lying between them. Germline V CDR1 and CDR2: ENHRY, SYGVKD. This CDR3 has 12 amino acids. CDR3 residues: CAISPGPGELFF. CDR3 DNA: TGTGCCATCAGTCCCGGGCCCGGGGAGCTGTTTTTT.

The chain carries TRBV7-8 and TRBJ2-1, with a possible D match to TRBD1 (5 bases). From germline, CDR1 is SGHVS and CDR2 FQNEAQ. This CDR3 is built from 14 residues. V lost 4 bases and J lost 4, with 11 bases in between. The CDR3 DNA follows: TGTGCCAGCAGCTCGACAGTTACTTACAATGAGCAGTTCTTC. It yields the protein CASSSTVTYNEQFF.

The V gene is TRBV28, the J gene TRBJ2-7; 7 nucleotides match TRBD2. There are 15 residues in the CDR3. Per germline, CDR1 MDHEN and CDR2 SYDVKM. V shed 4 bases and J 0 bases; nucleotides not matched to a gene: 6. The CDR3 reads CASSSGGTNSYEQYF. The CDR3, as DNA: TGTGCCAGCAGTTCGGGCGGGACTAACTCCTACGAGCAGTACTTC.

The genes are TRBV5-1 and TRBJ2-5, with TRBD1 identical over 10 bases. V gave up 4 bases and J gave up 0 bases; unmatched junction bases: 6. CDR3 length equals 16 residues. In germline, CDR1 is SGHRS, CDR2 YFSETQ. The DNA of the CDR3 is TGCGCCAGCAGCCGACGGGGACAGGGGTACCAAGAGACCCAGTACTTC. Protein: CASSRRGQGYQETQYF.